This T cell receptor (beta chain) is from a study of regulatory T cells in long-lasting Graves disease. Germline lookup yields CDR1 LGHNA and CDR2 YSLEER. Trimming took 1 base from V and 0 from J, leaving 7 bases between them. This CDR3 spans 15 amino acids. The TCR beta library used iRepertoire HTBI primers with Arm-PCR amplification of CDR3. A single record per CDR3 protein comes from TCRdb applying MiXCR to the multiplex PCR reads. This table holds 400,000 or so distinct CDR3 sequences, more than 20% found once. This clonotype was seen a handful of times. Time point in this sample: persistent/refractory GD, antithyroid drugs over 5 years with positive TRAb. PBMC RNA served as the TCR library source.

This clonotype was sampled from a female donor with Graves disease. The rearrangement uses TRBV4-3 and TRBJ1-3; perhaps TRBD1 as D (5 bases). This sample comprised peripheral blood mononuclear cells (PBMCs), obtained when the disease was refractory, from a patient treated with antithyroid drugs. The DNA of the CDR3 is TGCGCCAGCAGCCAAGTAAGGGGCTCTGGAAACACCATATATTTT. Translated, it gives CASSQVRGSGNTIYF.